This TCR beta chain was identified in a study of cytomegalovirus exposure and HLA in healthy donors. General observations from the study: Most TCRs appeared rarely, but some public TCRs recurred in many donors. It was reported that the classifier diagnosed cytomegalovirus status with high specificity and sensitivity in both the original and validation cohorts. Indistinguishable V segments, including TRBV6-2 and TRBV6-3, were excluded. Versus the approximately 700-donor mean, an Asian-associated ancestry cluster reportedly showed fewer N-insertions in a later analysis.

Primers included in the PCR were 60 Vbeta and 13 Jbeta primers. Assay: immunoSEQ multiplex PCR; the TCRdb copy retains only in-frame clones and omits some. The sample carries roughly 190,000 clones, over 60% recorded once. Losses at the gene ends were 7 bases for V and 7 bases for J; bases not matched to a gene: 8. Germline CDR1 and CDR2: SNHLY and FYNNEI. CDR3 size: 14 residues. Turning to this clone: The antigen is undetermined. Other DNA sequences in the same sample also yield this CDR3.

This TCR was recovered from a woman aged 25-40 years in good health and CMV-seropositive. Input material: PBMCs. The V gene is TRBV2, the J gene TRBJ2-1; 9 bases match TRBD1. In DNA, the CDR3 is TGTGCCAGCACTTCGACAGGGGGAAGGAATGAGCAGTTCTTC. Translating it yields CASTSTGGRNEQFF.